This T cell receptor (beta chain) was sequenced in a study of cytomegalovirus exposure and HLA in healthy donors. Notes on the study in general: The authors enumerated roughly 180 TCR beta chains as linked to cytomegalovirus. Highest at DRB1 and lowest at HLA-C, TCR association rates differed among HLA loci in a later analysis.

The table lists this clone with a few counts. The antigen remains undetermined. With 60 Vbeta and 13 Jbeta primers, the PCR was carried out. The protocol was immunoSEQ multiplex PCR, while the TCRdb copy is restricted to in-frame clones and leaves out a portion. The sample carries about 190,000 clones, about 80% recorded once. The sample was PBMCs. The receptor was derived from a woman aged 25 to 39 in good health and CMV-seropositive.

CDR3 bases: TGTGCCAGCAGCTTTACAGCGGGGAAAATCAATGAGCAGTTCTTC. Translating it yields CASSFTAGKINEQFF. The chain carries TRBV5-4 and TRBJ2-1; 7 bases fit TRBD2. Trimming removed 2 bases from V and 6 bases from J; junction bases left unmatched: 8. CDR1 SGHNT and CDR2 YYREEE come from the germline V gene (reference sequence). CDR3 size: 15 residues.